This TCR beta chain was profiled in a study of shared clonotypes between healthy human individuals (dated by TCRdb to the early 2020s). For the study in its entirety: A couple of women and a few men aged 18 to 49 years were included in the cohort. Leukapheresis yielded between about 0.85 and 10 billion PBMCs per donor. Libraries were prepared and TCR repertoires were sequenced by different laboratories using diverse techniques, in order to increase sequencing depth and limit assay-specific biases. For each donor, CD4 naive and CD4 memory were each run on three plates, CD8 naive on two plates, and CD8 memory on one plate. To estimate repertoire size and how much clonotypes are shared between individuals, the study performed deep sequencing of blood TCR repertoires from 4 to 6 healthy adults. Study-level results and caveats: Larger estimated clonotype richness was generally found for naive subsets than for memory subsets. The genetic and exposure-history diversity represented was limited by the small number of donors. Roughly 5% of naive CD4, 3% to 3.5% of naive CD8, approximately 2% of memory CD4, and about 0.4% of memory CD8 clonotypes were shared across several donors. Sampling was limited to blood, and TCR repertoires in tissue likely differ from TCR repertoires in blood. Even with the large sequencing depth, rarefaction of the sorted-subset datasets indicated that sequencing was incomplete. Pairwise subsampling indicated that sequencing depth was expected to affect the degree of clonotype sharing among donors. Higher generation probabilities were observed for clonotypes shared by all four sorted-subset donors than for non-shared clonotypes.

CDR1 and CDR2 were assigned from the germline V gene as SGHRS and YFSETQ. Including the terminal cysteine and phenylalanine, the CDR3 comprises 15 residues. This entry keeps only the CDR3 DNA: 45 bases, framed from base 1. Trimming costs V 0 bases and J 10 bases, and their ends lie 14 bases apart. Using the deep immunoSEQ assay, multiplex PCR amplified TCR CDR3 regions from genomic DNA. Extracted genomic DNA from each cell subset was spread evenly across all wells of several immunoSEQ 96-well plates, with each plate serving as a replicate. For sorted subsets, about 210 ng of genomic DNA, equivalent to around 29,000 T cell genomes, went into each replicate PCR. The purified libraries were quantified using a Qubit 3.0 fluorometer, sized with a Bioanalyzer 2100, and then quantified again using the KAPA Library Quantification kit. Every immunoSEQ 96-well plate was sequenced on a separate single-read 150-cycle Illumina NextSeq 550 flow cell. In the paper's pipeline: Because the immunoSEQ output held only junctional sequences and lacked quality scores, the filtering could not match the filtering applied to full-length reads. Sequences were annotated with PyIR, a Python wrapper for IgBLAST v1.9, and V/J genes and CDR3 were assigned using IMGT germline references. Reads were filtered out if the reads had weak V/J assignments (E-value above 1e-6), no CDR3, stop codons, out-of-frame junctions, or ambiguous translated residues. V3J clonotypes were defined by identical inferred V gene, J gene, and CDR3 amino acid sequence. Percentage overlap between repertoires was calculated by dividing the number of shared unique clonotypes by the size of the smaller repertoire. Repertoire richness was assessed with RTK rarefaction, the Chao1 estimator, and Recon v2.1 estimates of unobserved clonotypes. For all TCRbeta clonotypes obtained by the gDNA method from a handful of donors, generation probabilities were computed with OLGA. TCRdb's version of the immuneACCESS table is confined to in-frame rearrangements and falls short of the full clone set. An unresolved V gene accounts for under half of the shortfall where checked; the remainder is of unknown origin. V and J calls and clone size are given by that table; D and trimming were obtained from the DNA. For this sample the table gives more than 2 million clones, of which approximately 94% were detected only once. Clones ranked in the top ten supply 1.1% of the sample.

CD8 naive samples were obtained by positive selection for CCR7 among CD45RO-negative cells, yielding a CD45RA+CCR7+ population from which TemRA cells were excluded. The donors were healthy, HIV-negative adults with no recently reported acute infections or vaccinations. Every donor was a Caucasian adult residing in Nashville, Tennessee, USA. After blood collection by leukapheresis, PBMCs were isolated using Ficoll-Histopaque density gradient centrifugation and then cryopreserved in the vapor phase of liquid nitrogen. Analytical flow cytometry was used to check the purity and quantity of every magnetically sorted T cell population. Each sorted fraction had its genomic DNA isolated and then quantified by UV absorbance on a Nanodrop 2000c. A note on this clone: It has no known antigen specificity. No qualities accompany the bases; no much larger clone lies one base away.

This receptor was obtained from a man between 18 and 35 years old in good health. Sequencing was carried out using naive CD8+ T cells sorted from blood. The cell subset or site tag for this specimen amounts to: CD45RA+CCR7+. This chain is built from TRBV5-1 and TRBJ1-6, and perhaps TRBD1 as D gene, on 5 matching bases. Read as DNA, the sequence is TGCGCCAGCAGCTTGGAGGCAGGGTCGGGGTCACCCCTCCACTTT. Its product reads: CASSLEAGSGSPLHF.